The rows below give T cell receptor beta chains drawn from one sample of a study of identical twins' blood T cells. MiXCR, applied by TCRdb to the 5' RACE reads, yields one record per CDR3 protein. The sample yields 350,000 to 400,000 distinct CDR3 sequences, 25% to 35% seen once. The specimen sequenced was PBMCs. The receptor source for this set is a woman between 18 and 50 years old in good health. Both conserved end residues are part of each CDR3. A D gene is named only where the DNA matches it firmly. Part of the rows lack a size; the others show once, few, many or a class for expanded clones.

TRBJ2-6 | . | TRBV11-2 | . | TGTGCCAGCAGCTTCTTGGACCACGACCACTCTGGGGCCAACGTCCTGACTTTC | CASSFLDHDHSGANVLTF
TRBJ1-1 | TRBD1 | TRBV12-3/TRBV12-4 | . | TGTGCCAGCAGACGGACAGGGGGAGGAGGTGAAGCTTTCTTT | CASRRTGGGGEAFF
TRBJ2-3 | . | TRBV5-6 | . | TGTGCCAGCAGCTTGCCGCCGGGGTCGCAGTATTTT | CASSLPPGSQYF
TRBJ2-2 | . | TRBV6-5 | few | TGTGCCAGCAGTATGCGGACAGTCACCGGGGAGCTGTTTTTT | CASSMRTVTGELFF
TRBJ2-3 | . | TRBV4-3 | . | TGCGCCAGCAGCCAAGATCACAGAGATACGCAGTATTTT | CASSQDHRDTQYF
TRBJ1-5 | TRBD1 | TRBV2 | . | TGTGCCAGCAGGCGAACCCGGGACAGGGACACGTCTGATCAGCCCCAGCATTTT | CASRRTRDRDTSDQPQHF
TRBJ1-1 | . | TRBV10-3 | . | TGTGCCATCAGCCGACAGCTGAACACTGAAGCTTTCTTT | CAISRQLNTEAFF
TRBJ2-7 | . | TRBV12-3/TRBV12-4 | few | TGTGCCAGCAGTTGGTTACTCTACGAGCAGTACTTC | CASSWLLYEQYF
TRBJ1-6 | . | TRBV5-1 | once | TGCGCCAGCAGCATACAGGGTTTAGATTCACCCCTCCACTTT | CASSIQGLDSPLHF
TRBJ1-1 | . | TRBV2 | few | TGTGCCAGCAGTGAACAGAAGAACACTGAAGCTTTCTTT | CASSEQKNTEAFF
TRBJ1-5 | . | TRBV5-1 | many | TGTGCCAGCAGTTTAGCCGGGGTCGGCAATCAGCCCCAGCATTTT | CASSLAGVGNQPQHF
TRBJ2-1 | TRBD2 | TRBV11-2 | many | TGTGCCAGCAGCTTTGTTGGACCAGCGGGAGGGTATTACAATGAGCAGTTCTTC | CASSFVGPAGGYYNEQFF
TRBJ2-7 | TRBD2 | TRBV20-1 | . | TGCAGTGCTAGAGATGTGGCGGGAGGGAATGAGCAGTACTTC | CSARDVAGGNEQYF
TRBJ1-5 | . | TRBV19 | . | TGTGTCAGTAGGCCTGAGGCCCTTAGCAATCAGCCCCAGCATTTT | CVSRPEALSNQPQHF